These 9 T cell receptor beta chains were sequenced from one sample in a study of shared clonotypes between healthy human individuals. The assay was immunoSEQ multiplex PCR, and TCRdb's table has in-frame clones only and misses some. This table holds about 1.1 million clones, roughly 80% found once. Sequencing was carried out using memory CD4+ T cells from PBMCs. This sample's subset: CD45RA-negative fraction. All receptors come from a man between 18 and 35 years old in good health. Some clones in this sample may be carry-over from other donors' samples.

As to this clone: A much larger clone differs by one base, so this may be a read error. The CDR3 nucleotides read TGTGCCAGCAGTTTAGGTGGGGGTGAAGCTTTCTTT. Encoded protein: CASSLGGGEAFF. V and J are TRBV6-5 and TRBJ1-1, with D possibly being TRBD1 (5 bases). This CDR3 has 12 residues. The V gene's germline CDR1 is MNHEY and CDR2 SVGAGI. V lost 4 bases and J 7 bases, leaving 10 bases between the germline ends.

V usage is TRBV6-6 and J usage is TRBJ2-6, with 10 bases identical to TRBD1. The trim removed 6 bases at V and 2 bases at J, leaving 4 bases unmatched. Germline V lookup: CDR1 MNHNY, CDR2 SVGAGI (reference sequence). This CDR3 has 16 amino acids. The CDR3 spells CASRGQGWAGANVLTF. The CDR3 nucleotides read TGTGCCAGCAGGGGACAGGGGTGGGCTGGGGCCAACGTCCTGACTTTC.

The chain recombines TRBV10-3 with TRBJ2-3; the match to TRBD2 covers 8 bases. This CDR3 is 14 amino acids long. V was pared by 4 bases and J by 5 bases, with 5 bases of the junction left unmatched. Germline V gives CDR1 ENHRY, CDR2 SYGVKD. CDR3 DNA: TGTGCCATCAGTGGAGCGGGAGAGGTAGATACGCAGTATTTT. Encoded protein: CAISGAGEVDTQYF.

This chain links TRBV10-3 with TRBJ1-6; D is undetermined. This CDR3 has 13 residues. The germline V and J ends were trimmed by 7 bases and 6 bases, with 10 bases remaining between them. Germline assignment: CDR1 ENHRY and CDR2 SYGVKD. The CDR3 DNA reads as TGTGCCATCAATCGGGAAGTTAATTCACCCCTCCACTTT. It is translated as CAINREVNSPLHF.

The table lists this clone with a count of one. The rearrangement links TRBV19 to TRBJ1-2; no definite D call. CDR1 is LNHDA and CDR2 is SQIVND in the germline V gene (reference sequence). The CDR3 sequence is 18 residues long. With 3 bases removed from V and 4 bases from J, the gap between germline ends came to 24 bases. The CDR3 is CASSMDPRRATQTYGYTF. The CDR3 DNA reads as TGTGCCAGTAGTATGGACCCCCGGAGGGCAACACAGACCTATGGCTACACCTTC.

The chain combines TRBV19 with TRBJ1-3; 7 bases match TRBD1. The V gene end was trimmed by 5 bases and the J gene end by 2 bases; junction bases not matched to a gene: 6. CDR1 LNHDA and CDR2 SQIVND come from the germline V gene (reference sequence). This CDR3 is 15 amino acids long. CDR3 in DNA: TGTGCCAGTAGTCCCCGGACAGGAACTGGAAACACCATATATTTT. This gives the protein CASSPRTGTGNTIYF.

CDR3 loop: CASSPGQGPYEQYF. CDR3 DNA: TGTGCCAGCAGCCCCGGTCAGGGGCCCTACGAGCAGTACTTC. The rearrangement uses TRBV7-2 and TRBJ2-7; D might be TRBD1 (6 bases). The CDR3 sequence is 14 residues long. Trimming removed 5 bases from V and 2 bases from J, with 13 bases in between. The germline V gene encodes CDR1 SGHTA and CDR2 FQGNSA.

The chain recombines TRBV13 with TRBJ2-1; the D gene could be TRBD1 or TRBD2 (6 bases each). CDR1 and CDR2 (germline): PRHDT, FYEKMQ (reference sequence). The CDR3 loop spans 16 amino acids. V was shortened by 5 bases and J by 3 bases, with 17 bases between the two germline ends. Here the CDR3 reads CASSKGGTNFYNEQFF. The CDR3 DNA sequence: TGTGCCAGCAGCAAAGGGGGGACCAACTTCTACAATGAGCAGTTCTTC.

This clone came up a few times. Other DNA sequences in the sample encode the same CDR3. The chain joins TRBV28 to TRBJ1-2; 7 nucleotides match TRBD1. V was clipped by 5 bases and J by 2 bases; unmatched bases: 2. The CDR3 consists of 13 residues. Germline lookup yields CDR1 MDHEN and CDR2 SYDVKM. The CDR3 DNA follows: TGTGCCAGCAGTAGGACAGGCAACTATGGCTACACCTTC. Protein sequence: CASSRTGNYGYTF.